These T cell receptor beta chains were read from a single sample in a study of T cells of healthy individuals. TCRdb reprocessed the 5' RACE reads via MiXCR and lists one record per CDR3 protein. Among roughly 87,000 distinct CDR3 sequences listed, roughly 15% were seen once. Every receptor here comes from a human donor in good health. CDR3s include the opening cysteine and the closing phenylalanine or tryptophan. D genes are given only for firm matches. A clone size is listed for some rows: how often the clone was seen (once, few, many), or a class if it is expanded.

J | size | D | V | DNA | CDR3
TRBJ2-6 | many | - | TRBV27 | TGTGCCAGCAGTTCACAGATCGTATCTGGGGCCAACGTCCTGACTTTC | CASSSQIVSGANVLTF
TRBJ2-7 | - | - | TRBV29-1 | TGCAGCGTGTTTAGTACCTACGAGCAGTACTTC | CSVFSTYEQYF
TRBJ2-1 | few | - | TRBV15 | TGTGCCACCAGCAGAGCGGTTTCTACTAAGGACAATGAGCAGTTCTTC | CATSRAVSTKDNEQFF
TRBJ2-3 | - | - | TRBV20-1 | TGCAGTGCTCCCAGACTAGGGGGCACAGATACGCAGTATTTT | CSAPRLGGTDTQYF
TRBJ2-3 | few | TRBD2 | TRBV6-4 | TGTGCCAGCAGTGCGGCGGGAGAAGGGGATACGCAGTATTTT | CASSAAGEGDTQYF
TRBJ2-7 | few | - | TRBV5-1 | TGCGCCAGCAGCAAGATGGGCCAAGGCGCCTACGAGCAGTACTTC | CASSKMGQGAYEQYF
TRBJ1-1 | - | - | TRBV18 | TGTGCCAGCTCACCACGGGGCCTGAACACTGAAGCTTTCTTT | CASSPRGLNTEAFF
TRBJ1-1 | many | TRBD1 | TRBV7-9 | TGTGCCAGCAGCCGGATTGGGACAGGGGGCACTGAAGCTTTCTTT | CASSRIGTGGTEAFF
TRBJ1-5 | many | - | TRBV4-3 | TGCGCCAGCAGCCAAGAACGTACGCAATATCAGCCCCAGCATTTT | CASSQERTQYQPQHF
TRBJ1-1 | - | TRBD1 | TRBV19 | TGTGCCAGTAGCGACCCGGGACAGAGAACGCGTGACACTGAAGCTTTCTTT | CASSDPGQRTRDTEAFF
TRBJ2-2 | few | TRBD2 | TRBV7-2 | TGTGCCAGCAGCTACAGGACTAGCGGTACCCTGTTTTTT | CASSYRTSGTLFF
TRBJ2-7 | - | - | TRBV27 | TGTGCCAGCAGTCCGACGGGACGACCAGACGAGCAGTACTTC | CASSPTGRPDEQYF
TRBJ1-4 | few | - | TRBV29-1 | TGCAGCGTTGAAGATTCCCCCGGGGAAAAACTGTTTTTT | CSVEDSPGEKLFF
TRBJ2-3 | few | - | TRBV20-1 | TGCAGTGCTAGAGAAAACGACAGGAAAGGGCCAGATACGCAGTATTTT | CSARENDRKGPDTQYF
TRBJ1-5 | many | - | TRBV2 | TGTGCCAGCAGTGAGTCAGGAGGTGAAAATCAGCCCCAGCATTTT | CASSESGGENQPQHF
TRBJ1-2 | many | TRBD1 | TRBV28 | TGTGCCAGCAGACCCTATGGCACAGGGGCGCGGGGCTACACCTTC | CASRPYGTGARGYTF
TRBJ1-2 | - | - | TRBV28 | TGTGTCAGCAAGCCCCCAGGGTGGAGGAATGGCTACACCTTC | CVSKPPGWRNGYTF
TRBJ1-2 | - | TRBD1 | TRBV12-5 | TGTGCTAGTGGTGTACAGGGGGCGAGTTATGGCTACACCTTC | CASGVQGASYGYTF
TRBJ2-7 | few | - | TRBV20-1 | TGCAGTGCCCAAACTGGGGTTTCCTACGAGCAGTACTTC | CSAQTGVSYEQYF
TRBJ1-2 | few | TRBD1 | TRBV6-1 | TGTGCCAGCAGTGAAGCGACAGGGGGCTATGGCTACACCTTC | CASSEATGGYGYTF
TRBJ2-3 | - | TRBD2 | TRBV20-1 | TGCAGTGCTCCGATAGCGGGAGGCCCCACAGATACGCAGTATTTT | CSAPIAGGPTDTQYF
TRBJ1-5 | - | - | TRBV28 | TGTGCCAGCAGTTTACCCCAGAACAATCAGCCCCAGCATTTT | CASSLPQNNQPQHF
TRBJ2-1 | few | TRBD2 | TRBV20-1 | TGCAGTGCCGCCGCGGGACTAGTAACCAATGAGCAGTTCTTC | CSAAAGLVTNEQFF
TRBJ2-1 | - | - | TRBV12-3/TRBV12-4 | TGTGCCAGCAGCCGTCACCTAAGGGACACGAGTAATGAGCAGTTCTTC | CASSRHLRDTSNEQFF